The present entry profiles one TCR beta chain with its context. The antigen is not known. The sample originates from a study of cytomegalovirus exposure and HLA in healthy donors. Whole-study findings and limits: Despite most TCR sequences being rare, some public TCRs occurred in many donors. Clusters of TCRs from the first cohort tended to co-occur in the roughly 120 validation repertoires (as a later analysis found).

Profiling relied on immunoSEQ multiplex PCR, and the TCRdb table lists in-frame clones only, not all of them. The data show approximately 230,000 clones, about 90% seen once. V dropped 1 base and J dropped 1; count of bases not matched to a gene: 7. Germline V gene data show CDR1 as SGHDT and CDR2 as YYEEEE. The CDR3 sequence is 18 residues long. It was the roughly 130-subject validation cohort, separate from the approximately 700-subject first cohort, to which the donors belonged. The sample taken for sequencing was PBMCs. This chain uses TRBV5-6 with TRBJ2-5; 13 bases are shared with TRBD2. This receptor was obtained from a man aged 18 to 35 in good health and CMV-seropositive. The DNA for the CDR3 is TGTGCCAGCAGCTTGCTTGGACTAGCGGGGGTAGGCCAAGAGACCCAGTACTTC. This translates into CASSLLGLAGVGQETQYF.